This note documents a single T cell receptor (beta chain) sequence. Antigen: not known. Profiling relied on immunoSEQ multiplex PCR, and the TCRdb table lists in-frame clones only, not all of them. The sample comprises about 28,000 clones, less than 85% of which are singletons, and approximately 1.7% rests with the top ten. This record comes from a study of T cell clonotyping in hematopoietic cell transplantation. The CDR3 extends over 12 amino acids. Germline-derived CDR1 and CDR2 are MDHEN and SYDVKM. Deletions cut 5 bases from V and 2 bases from J, with 7 bases between. Study outcomes and limitations: Pathologically expanded recipient clonotypes increased progressively from day 30 to day 180 as diversity fell.

Sample time point: recipient sample about 28 days before transplant, after cytoreduction. The chain recombines TRBV28 with TRBJ2-7, with D uncertain. The starting material was peripheral blood mononuclear cells, obtained before stem cell transplant. The sequence came from a man in his forties with acute myeloid leukemia. Some clones in this sample may be carry-over from other donors' samples. CDR3: CASSTPAYEQYF. The DNA for the CDR3 is TGTGCCAGCAGTACTCCGGCCTACGAGCAGTACTTC.